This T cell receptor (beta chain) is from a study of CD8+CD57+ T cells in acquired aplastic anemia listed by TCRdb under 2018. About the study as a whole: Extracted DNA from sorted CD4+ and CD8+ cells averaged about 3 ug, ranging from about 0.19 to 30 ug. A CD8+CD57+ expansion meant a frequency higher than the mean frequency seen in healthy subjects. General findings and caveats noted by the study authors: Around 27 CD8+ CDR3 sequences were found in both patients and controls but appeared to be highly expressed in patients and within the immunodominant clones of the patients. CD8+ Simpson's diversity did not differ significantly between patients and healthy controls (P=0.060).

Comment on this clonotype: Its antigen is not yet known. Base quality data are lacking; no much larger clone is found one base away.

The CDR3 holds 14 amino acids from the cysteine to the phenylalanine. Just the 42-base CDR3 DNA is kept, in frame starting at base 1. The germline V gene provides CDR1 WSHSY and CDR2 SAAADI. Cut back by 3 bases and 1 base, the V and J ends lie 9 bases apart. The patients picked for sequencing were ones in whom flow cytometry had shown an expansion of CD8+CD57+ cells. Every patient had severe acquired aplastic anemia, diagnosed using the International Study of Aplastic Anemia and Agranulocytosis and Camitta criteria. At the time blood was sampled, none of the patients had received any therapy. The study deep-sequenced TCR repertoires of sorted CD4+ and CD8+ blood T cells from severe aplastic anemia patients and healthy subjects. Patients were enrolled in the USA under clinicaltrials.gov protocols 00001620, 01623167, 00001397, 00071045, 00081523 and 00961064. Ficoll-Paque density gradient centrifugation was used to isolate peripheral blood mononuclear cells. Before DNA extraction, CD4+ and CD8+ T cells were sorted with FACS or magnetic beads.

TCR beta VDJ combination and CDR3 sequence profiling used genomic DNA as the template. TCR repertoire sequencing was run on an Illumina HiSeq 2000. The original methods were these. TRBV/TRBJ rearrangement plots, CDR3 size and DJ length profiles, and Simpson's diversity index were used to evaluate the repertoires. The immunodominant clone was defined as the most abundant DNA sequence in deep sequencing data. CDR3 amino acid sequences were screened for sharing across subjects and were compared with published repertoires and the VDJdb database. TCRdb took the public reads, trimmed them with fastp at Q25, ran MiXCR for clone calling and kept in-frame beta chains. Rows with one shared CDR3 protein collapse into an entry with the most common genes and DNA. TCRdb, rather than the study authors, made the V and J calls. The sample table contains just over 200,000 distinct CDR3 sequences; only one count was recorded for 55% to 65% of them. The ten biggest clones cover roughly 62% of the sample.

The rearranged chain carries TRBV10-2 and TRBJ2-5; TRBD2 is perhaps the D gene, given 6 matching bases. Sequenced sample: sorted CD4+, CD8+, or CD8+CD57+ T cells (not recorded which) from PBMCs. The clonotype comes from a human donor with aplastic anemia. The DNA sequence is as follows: TGCGCCAGCAGTGATCGGGGGACCCAAGAGACCCAGTACTTC. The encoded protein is CASSDRGTQETQYF.